These T cell receptor beta chains were read from a single sample in a study of blood T cell repertoires in COVID-19. Sequenced by immunoSEQ multiplex PCR; TCRdb stores in-frame clones only, minus some. Counted here are some 57,000 clones, 89% occurring once; the ten biggest clones make up 1.5% to 2%. Sequencing input: peripheral blood. These receptors all stem from a man aged 55 to 70 with acute or convalescent COVID-19. Both conserved end residues are part of each CDR3. The D gene is left open where the match is weak. The listing skips clone size in some rows; elsewhere it reads once, few, many or a size class.

size | J | V | D | CDR3 | DNA
NA | TRBJ1-6 | TRBV2 | TRBD1 | CASNPPGGQNNSPLHF | TGTGCCAGCAACCCGCCAGGGGGACAGAACAATTCACCCCTCCACTTT
NA | TRBJ2-2 | TRBV5-4 | TRBD1 | CASSMTGALRSGELFF | TGTGCCAGCAGCATGACAGGGGCCCTCCGTTCCGGGGAGCTGTTTTTT
few | TRBJ1-4 | TRBV2 | NA | CASTLPPNEKLFF | TGTGCCAGCACGCTACCACCTAATGAAAAACTGTTTTTT
NA | TRBJ1-3 | TRBV27 | NA | CASSPSWGRGNTIYF | TGTGCCAGCAGTCCCTCGTGGGGCCGGGGAAACACCATATATTTT
few | TRBJ2-2 | TRBV7-9 | NA | CARGEANTGELFF | TGTGCCAGAGGGGAAGCGAACACCGGGGAGCTGTTTTTT
NA | TRBJ2-3 | TRBV7-9 | NA | CASSSQDTQYF | TGTGCCAGCAGCTCCCAAGATACGCAGTATTTT
NA | TRBJ2-7 | TRBV5-1 | TRBD1 | CASSAGQVPGEQYF | TGCGCCAGCAGCGCGGGACAGGTCCCGGGCGAGCAGTACTTC
once | TRBJ1-2 | TRBV19 | TRBD1 | CASSTRGQPFGYGYTF | TGTGCCAGTAGTACCCGGGGACAGCCATTTGGCTATGGCTACACCTTC
NA | TRBJ1-4 | TRBV30 | NA | CAWSTPGTNEKLFF | TGTGCCTGGAGTACTCCGGGAACTAATGAAAAACTGTTTTTT
NA | TRBJ2-1 | TRBV10-2 | NA | CASAHGGARINEQFF | TGCGCCAGCGCCCATGGCGGGGCCCGAATTAATGAGCAGTTCTTC
NA | TRBJ1-4 | TRBV20-1 | NA | CSVRGVEKLFF | TGCAGTGTACGAGGCGTAGAAAAACTGTTTTTT
NA | TRBJ2-2 | TRBV9 | NA | CASSPHTGELFF | TGTGCCAGCAGCCCTCACACCGGGGAGCTGTTTTTT
NA | TRBJ1-1 | TRBV7-9 | TRBD1 | CASSFDRGLNTEAFF | TGTGCCAGCAGCTTCGACAGGGGGCTGAACACTGAAGCTTTCTTT
NA | TRBJ1-3 | TRBV6-5 | TRBD1 | CASSYSRTGAGNTIYF | TGTGCCAGCAGTTACTCCCGGACAGGGGCTGGAAACACCATATATTTT
NA | TRBJ1-1 | TRBV11-2 | NA | CASSLETGLSTEAFF | TGTGCCAGCAGCTTAGAAACGGGATTGAGCACTGAAGCTTTCTTT
once | TRBJ1-1 | TRBV6-5 | NA | CASRSGLGGTEAFF | TGTGCCAGCAGGTCAGGGCTTGGCGGTACTGAAGCTTTCTTT
once | TRBJ1-6 | TRBV3-1/TRBV3-2 | NA | CASSQERGKPLHF | TGTGCCAGCAGCCAAGAACGGGGGAAACCCCTCCACTTT
NA | TRBJ2-1 | TRBV10-1 | TRBD1 | CASKGTGPFDEQFF | TGCGCCAGCAAGGGGACAGGCCCCTTCGATGAGCAGTTCTTC
NA | TRBJ2-3 | TRBV23-1 | TRBD1 | CASSQLTGYEHGADTQYF | TGCGCCAGCAGCCAGTTGACAGGGTACGAACACGGTGCAGATACGCAGTATTTT
NA | TRBJ2-7 | TRBV2 | TRBD1 | CASRSRTGAGEQYF | TGTGCCAGCAGGTCCCGGACAGGCGCCGGCGAGCAGTACTTC
NA | TRBJ1-2 | TRBV15 | NA | CATSREGVGGYGYTF | TGTGCCACCAGCAGAGAGGGGGTTGGGGGGTATGGCTACACCTTC
NA | TRBJ2-3 | TRBV7-2 | TRBD2 | CASSFGLAGGPDTQYF | TGTGCCAGCAGCTTCGGACTAGCGGGGGGGCCAGATACGCAGTATTTT
NA | TRBJ2-3 | TRBV24-1 | TRBD1 | CATSDPGTGGGDTQYF | TGTGCCACCAGTGATCCTGGGACAGGGGGGGGAGATACGCAGTATTTT
NA | TRBJ2-5 | TRBV5-6 | NA | CASSFSGSRETQYF | TGTGCCAGCAGCTTTTCCGGGTCACGGGAGACCCAGTACTTC
NA | TRBJ2-7 | TRBV5-4 | TRBD2 | CASSYGLDSYEQYF | TGTGCCAGCAGCTATGGACTAGACTCCTACGAGCAGTACTTC
NA | TRBJ2-3 | TRBV9 | TRBD1 | CASSVGGQGRDTQYF | TGTGCCAGCAGCGTAGGGGGACAGGGAAGAGATACGCAGTATTTT
NA | TRBJ2-7 | TRBV15 | NA | CATSRDFGKPSYEQYF | TGTGCCACCAGCAGAGATTTCGGTAAACCTTCCTACGAGCAGTACTTC
NA | TRBJ2-1 | TRBV6-2/TRBV6-3 | NA | CASSPLRGLGNNEQFF | TGTGCCAGCAGCCCGTTGCGGGGGCTTGGAAACAATGAGCAGTTCTTC
once | TRBJ1-5 | TRBV19 | TRBD1 | CASSPLDRGPQPQHF | TGTGCCAGTAGTCCGCTAGACAGGGGCCCTCAGCCCCAGCATTTT
NA | TRBJ1-4 | TRBV27 | TRBD1 | CASGSPGQGNEKLFF | TGTGCCAGCGGGTCCCCGGGACAGGGAAATGAAAAACTGTTTTTT
NA | TRBJ1-2 | TRBV7-9 | TRBD1 | CASSLKTGDYGYTF | TGTGCCAGCAGCCTAAAGACAGGGGACTATGGCTACACCTTC
NA | TRBJ1-1 | TRBV30 | NA | CAWSVSWATNTEAFF | TGTGCCTGGAGTGTATCATGGGCCACCAACACTGAAGCTTTCTTT
NA | TRBJ1-1 | TRBV5-1 | NA | CASSPGMRAKFTEAFF | TGCGCCAGCAGCCCAGGTATGAGGGCTAAGTTCACTGAAGCTTTCTTT
NA | TRBJ2-7 | TRBV7-6 | NA | CASSLVLGAYEQYF | TGTGCCAGCAGCTTAGTTCTGGGGGCGTACGAGCAGTACTTC
NA | TRBJ1-3 | TRBV9 | NA | CASSRGARELSGNTIYF | TGTGCCAGCAGCCGGGGGGCGAGGGAGCTCTCTGGAAACACCATATATTTT
NA | TRBJ1-1 | TRBV18 | TRBD1 | CASSPDRGSEAFF | TGTGCCAGCTCACCAGACAGGGGATCTGAAGCTTTCTTT
NA | TRBJ1-6 | TRBV9 | NA | CASSVEAGLGSPLHF | TGTGCCAGCAGCGTAGAGGCGGGTCTCGGGTCACCCCTCCACTTT
NA | TRBJ2-1 | TRBV21-1 | NA | CASSNRMTSGVYNEQFF | TGTGCCAGCAGCAACCGGATGACTAGCGGGGTATACAATGAGCAGTTCTTC
once | TRBJ1-6 | TRBV5-6 | TRBD1 | CASSFITGVGNSPLHF | TGTGCCAGCAGCTTTATAACAGGGGTGGGTAATTCACCCCTCCACTTT
once | TRBJ2-1 | TRBV10-3 | NA | CAISASGVGSSYNEQFF | TGTGCCATCAGTGCATCGGGGGTGGGGAGCTCCTACAATGAGCAGTTCTTC
few | TRBJ2-7 | TRBV6-1 | NA | CASSEWLRGTAYEQYF | TGTGCCAGCAGTGAGTGGCTTAGGGGTACGGCCTACGAGCAGTACTTC
NA | TRBJ1-1 | TRBV6-4 | NA | CASRAGLNTEAFF | TGTGCCAGCAGAGCAGGGTTGAACACTGAAGCTTTCTTT
NA | TRBJ2-1 | TRBV20-1 | NA | CSASWGVTYNEQFF | TGCAGTGCTAGTTGGGGGGTCACCTACAATGAGCAGTTCTTC
NA | TRBJ1-5 | TRBV6-5 | NA | CASSPKRTGNQPQHF | TGTGCCAGCAGCCCAAAGAGGACAGGCAATCAGCCCCAGCATTTT
NA | TRBJ1-1 | TRBV3-1/TRBV3-2 | NA | CASSQRDFWNTEAFF | TGTGCCAGCAGCCAAAGGGACTTCTGGAACACTGAAGCTTTCTTT
once | TRBJ2-2 | TRBV2 | NA | CASLPEIQPAGELFF | TGTGCCAGCCTTCCGGAGATCCAACCCGCCGGGGAGCTGTTTTTT
NA | TRBJ2-1 | TRBV5-4 | TRBD2 | CASSVERGGEFNEQFF | TGTGCCAGCAGCGTAGAGCGGGGGGGCGAGTTCAATGAGCAGTTCTTC
once | TRBJ1-2 | TRBV7-2 | TRBD1 | CASSLVGGSNGYTF | TGTGCCAGCAGCTTAGTAGGGGGCAGCAATGGCTACACCTTC
NA | TRBJ2-7 | TRBV2 | TRBD1 | CASSPDRGASYEQYF | TGTGCCAGCAGTCCCGACAGGGGGGCCTCCTACGAGCAGTACTTC
NA | TRBJ1-2 | TRBV5-1 | NA | CASSSTNYGYTF | TGCGCCAGCAGCTCAACTAACTATGGCTACACCTTC
NA | TRBJ1-4 | TRBV6-5 | NA | CASSYSLYQNEKLFF | TGTGCCAGCAGTTATTCGCTATATCAAAATGAAAAACTGTTTTTT
NA | TRBJ1-5 | TRBV4-1 | NA | CASSQDRSLVGNQPQHF | TGCGCCAGCAGCCAAGATCGTAGCTTGGTTGGCAATCAGCCCCAGCATTTT
NA | TRBJ1-2 | TRBV5-1 | NA | CASSLQNYGYTF | TGCGCCAGCAGCCTGCAGAACTATGGCTACACCTTC
NA | TRBJ2-1 | TRBV7-9 | NA | CASSLGQGIGNEQFF | TGTGCCAGCAGCTTAGGGCAGGGGATAGGTAATGAGCAGTTCTTC
NA | TRBJ2-1 | TRBV2 | TRBD2 | CASRVAGVYNEQFF | TGTGCCAGCAGGGTAGCGGGGGTCTACAATGAGCAGTTCTTC